Listed here are 22 T cell receptor beta chains from one sample, sequenced in a study of glioma-infiltrating T cells. Using RNA template, CDR3s of TCR alpha and beta were amplified with iRepertoire arm-PCR. TCRdb used MiXCR to reprocess the multiplex PCR reads, holding one entry per CDR3 protein. The sample records fewer than 90,000 distinct CDR3 sequences, about 23% being singletons. The sequenced sample was glioma tissue, nonneoplastic brain tissue, or PBMCs (not recorded which). Every receptor here comes from a human donor with low-grade glioma or glioblastoma, undergoing nonglioma brain surgery, or in good health (not recorded which).

This clonotype was seen only once. V is TRBV7-9 and J is TRBJ2-5; TRBD2 aligns across 11 bases. CDR3 length: 16 amino acids. Germline CDR1 SEHNR, CDR2 FQNEAQ (reference sequence). With 3 bases clipped from V and 2 bases from J, the junction kept 5 bases outside the gene matches. CDR3 loop: CASSFPGLAVQETQYF. The CDR3, as DNA: TGTGCCAGCAGCTTTCCGGGACTAGCGGTACAAGAGACCCAGTACTTC.

As for this clonotype: A much larger clone is a single base away; this may be a read error. This sequence joins TRBV2 and TRBJ1-1, with TRBD1 matching over 12 bases. CDR3 size: 16 residues. Looked up from germline, CDR1 is SNHLY and CDR2 is FYNNEI. CDR3 in DNA: TGTGCCGGCAGTGGGACAGGGGGCCTCGTTGTTACTGAAGCTTTCTTT. As protein: CAGSGTGGLVVTEAFF.

The table lists this clonotype with many counts. The rearrangement joins TRBV5-4 to TRBJ1-1, with a tentative D call TRBD1 (6 bases). The germline V gene encodes CDR1 SGHNT and CDR2 YYREEE (reference sequence). Trimming took 1 base from V and 4 from J, leaving 14 bases between them. The CDR3 has 15 amino acids. CDR3 in amino acids: CASSLPTQGITEAFF. CDR3 DNA sequence: TGTGCCAGCAGCTTGCCGACACAGGGAATCACTGAAGCTTTCTTT.

V gene TRBV4-1 combines with J gene TRBJ2-1; 11 bases are shared with TRBD2. J gave up 3 bases and V 1 base, and 17 bases lay outside the gene matches. Per germline, CDR1 MGHRA and CDR2 YSYEKL. The CDR3 sequence is 21 residues long. The CDR3 here is CASSQGVVGGTSGKLYNEQFF. CDR3 DNA: TGCGCCAGCAGCCAAGGAGTAGTAGGGGGGACTAGCGGAAAACTCTACAATGAGCAGTTCTTC.

This clonotype was counted a few times. The CDR3 sequence: CASSLSRGTGGTQYF. DNA for the CDR3: TGTGCCAGCAGCTTATCTAGGGGGACAGGCGGGACCCAGTACTTC. The chain is built from TRBV7-2 and TRBJ2-5; 8 bases are a match to TRBD1. CDR3 length: 15 amino acids. Germline V gives CDR1 SGHTA, CDR2 FQGNSA. V shed 2 bases, J shed 7 bases, and the junction held 9 bases outside the gene matches.

This clonotype was detected ten times or more. The V and J genes are TRBV5-4 and TRBJ2-3, with D possibly being TRBD1 (6 bases). Germline V gives CDR1 SGHNT, CDR2 YYREEE (reference sequence). The CDR3 consists of 15 residues. Between the trimmed V and J ends, which lost 0 bases and 5 bases, there was a span of 13 bases. CDR3 nucleotide sequence: TGTGCCAGCAGCTTGGTGCAGGGGAGAGGAGATACGCAGTATTTT. Translated, it gives CASSLVQGRGDTQYF.

This clonotype occurred many times. The chain employs TRBV6-1 and TRBJ2-7, with no clear D. Per the germline V gene, CDR1 is MNHNS and CDR2 is SASEGT. Trimming pared 8 bases from V and 3 bases from J, leaving 20 bases between. The CDR3 has 15 residues. The CDR3 protein is CASRRPGAEIYEQYF. DNA of the CDR3: TGTGCCAGCCGCCGGCCCGGTGCGGAGATCTACGAGCAGTACTTC.

This clonotype occurred many times. V gene TRBV28 combines with J gene TRBJ1-1, with 12 positions matching TRBD1. Trimming removed 4 bases from V and 2 bases from J; junction bases left unmatched: 5. CDR1 is MDHEN and CDR2 is SYDVKM in the germline V gene. The CDR3 totals 16 residues. This chain's CDR3 is CASSSRDRGPNTEAFF. For the CDR3, the DNA is TGTGCCAGCAGTTCACGGGACAGGGGGCCTAACACTGAAGCTTTCTTT.

This clonotype was counted ten times or more. The V and J genes are TRBV27 and TRBJ2-5; tentatively, D is TRBD2 (5 bases). This CDR3 is 13 amino acids long. V was trimmed by 5 bases and J by 2 bases, leaving 9 bases between them. CDR1 is MNHEY and CDR2 is SMNVEV in the germline V gene (reference sequence). CDR3 sequence (DNA): TGTGCCAGCAGTCGAGGGCGGCAAGAGACCCAGTACTTC. Its translation: CASSRGRQETQYF.

Worth noting for this clonotype: A read error may explain this, as a much larger clone is one base away. The chain joins TRBV27 to TRBJ2-6; D might be TRBD1 (6 bases). Germline values: CDR1 MNHEY, CDR2 SMNVEV (reference sequence). CDR3 length: 14 amino acids. The CDR3 region is CASNRASEANVLTF. The CDR3 bases are TGTGCCTCCAACAGGGCGTCTGAGGCCAACGTCCTGACTTTC.

Notes on this clonotype: This may stem from a read error, because a much larger clone lies one nucleotide away. The rearrangement uses TRBV25-1 and TRBJ1-1; tentatively, D is TRBD1 (5 bases). The germline V gene encodes CDR1 MGHDK and CDR2 SYGVNS. The CDR3 spans 15 residues. CDR3 residues: CASRGGTAMNTKAFF. Here the CDR3 DNA reads TGTGCCAGCAGGGGTGGGACGGCGATGAACACTAAAGCTTTCTTT.

Many counts were recorded for this clonotype. V usage is TRBV19 and J usage is TRBJ2-7; 10 nucleotides agree with TRBD1. Germline V gives CDR1 LNHDA, CDR2 SQIVND (reference sequence). The J segment lost 5 bases and the V segment lost 8 bases, leaving 3 bases of the junction unmatched. CDR3 length: 12 amino acids. The CDR3 loop is CASRDRGNEQYF. CDR3 DNA: TGTGCCAGTCGGGACAGGGGCAACGAGCAGTACTTC.

This clonotype showed up many times. This chain uses TRBV20-1 with TRBJ1-1; D call uncertain. V lost 8 bases, J lost 3 bases, and 16 bases lay in between. The CDR3 loop spans 13 amino acids. The germline gives CDR1 DFQATT, CDR2 SNEGSKA (reference sequence). CDR3 coding DNA: TGCAGTACCAGAAGGACTCGGGACACTGAAGCTTTCTTT. It translates to CSTRRTRDTEAFF.

Ten or more counts support this clonotype. This sequence joins TRBV6-1 and TRBJ2-7; 7 bases map to TRBD2. Losses at the gene ends were 7 bases for V and 3 bases for J; bases not matched to a gene: 9. This CDR3 spans 14 amino acids. From germline, CDR1 is MNHNS and CDR2 SASEGT. This CDR3 reads CASKLGRKDYEQYF. The CDR3 nucleotides read TGTGCCAGCAAGCTCGGGAGGAAAGACTACGAGCAGTACTTC.

The genes are TRBV24-1 and TRBJ1-1, with D hard to call. CDR1 and CDR2 (germline): KGHDR, SFDVKD. V lost 6 bases to trimming and J lost 1 base, with 20 bases between them. The CDR3 length is 17 residues. CDR3 nucleotides: TGTGCCACCAGTCCTACAAGGCCGAGGAAAAGGAACACTGAAGCTTTCTTT. Its translation: CATSPTRPRKRNTEAFF.

The chain couples TRBV19 to TRBJ2-7; a weak D match, TRBD2 (8 bases). V dropped 5 bases and J dropped 3 bases, with 26 bases sitting between them. The CDR3 has 18 amino acids. The germline V gene has CDR1 LNHDA and CDR2 SQIVND (reference sequence). The CDR3 reads CASSPGDRYTSGVYEQYF. In DNA, the CDR3 is TGTGCCAGTAGTCCCGGGGACAGATACACTAGCGGAGTCTACGAGCAGTACTTC. Looking up the rest from reference TRBV19 and TRBJ2-7 gives the full variable domain: DGGITQSPKYLFRKEGQNVTLSCEQNLNHDAMYWYRQDPGQGLRLIYYSQIVNDFQKGDIAEGYSVSREKKESFPLTVTSAQKNPTAFYLCASSPGDRYTSGVYEQYFGPGTRLTVT.

This clonotype has a count of ten or more. The genes are TRBV7-2 and TRBJ1-1; 9 bases are a match to TRBD1. This CDR3 region has 15 residues. Germline CDR1 is SGHTA and CDR2 is FQGNSA. V dropped 5 bases and J dropped 4; count of bases not matched to a gene: 8. CDR3 residues: CASSPTPGQGTEAFF. CDR3 coding DNA: TGTGCCAGCAGCCCAACCCCGGGACAGGGCACTGAAGCTTTCTTT.

This clonotype was seen many times. This chain links TRBV10-2 with TRBJ1-5; D call uncertain. The CDR3 covers 13 residues. Trimming took 3 bases from V and 2 from J, leaving 5 bases between them. The germline V gene has CDR1 WSHSY and CDR2 SAAADI. This chain's CDR3 is CASSDVRNQPQHF. CDR3 in DNA: TGCGCCAGCAGTGATGTGCGCAATCAGCCCCAGCATTTT.

This clonotype occurred many times. The chain links TRBV6-1 to TRBJ2-7; D possibly corresponds to TRBD1 (5 bases). Germline CDR1 is MNHNS and CDR2 is SASEGT. V was pared by 6 bases and J by 4 bases, with 19 bases between. CDR3 length: 15 amino acids. CDR3 in amino acids: CASRPRRGERYEQYF. The DNA for the CDR3 is TGTGCCAGCAGGCCAAGAAGGGGCGAGAGGTACGAGCAGTACTTC.

This clonotype has a count of ten or more. This rearrangement joins TRBV6-1 to TRBJ2-7; 8 positions agree with TRBD1. The CDR3 totals 14 residues. Trimming took 5 bases from V and 6 from J; bases not matched to a gene: 9. Germline V gene lookup returns CDR1 MNHNS and CDR2 SASEGT. The DNA for the CDR3 is TGTGCCAGCAGTACACACAGGGGGGCAAGCGAGCAGTACTTC. As protein: CASSTHRGASEQYF.

This clonotype was picked up a small number of times. The rearrangement links TRBV2 to TRBJ2-2, with 7 bases that match TRBD2. Trimming at V came to 2 bases and at J to 0 bases, leaving 6 bases not matched to a gene. Germline-derived CDR1 and CDR2 are SNHLY and FYNNEI. The CDR3 consists of 17 residues. CDR3 region: CASSEFGSGSNTGELFF. As DNA, the CDR3 is TGTGCCAGCAGTGAATTTGGTAGCGGGTCGAACACCGGGGAGCTGTTTTTT.

This clonotype was observed at least ten times. The J gene is TRBJ1-2, the V gene TRBV27, with D possibly being TRBD1 (5 bases). Germline loops: CDR1 MNHEY, CDR2 SMNVEV (reference sequence). Trimming cost V 3 bases and J 4 bases, with 21 bases left between them. The CDR3 spans 17 residues. CDR3 DNA: TGTGCCAGCAGTTTTTTGGACACCCAATTCAGGACCTATGGCTACACCTTC. It codes for CASSFLDTQFRTYGYTF.